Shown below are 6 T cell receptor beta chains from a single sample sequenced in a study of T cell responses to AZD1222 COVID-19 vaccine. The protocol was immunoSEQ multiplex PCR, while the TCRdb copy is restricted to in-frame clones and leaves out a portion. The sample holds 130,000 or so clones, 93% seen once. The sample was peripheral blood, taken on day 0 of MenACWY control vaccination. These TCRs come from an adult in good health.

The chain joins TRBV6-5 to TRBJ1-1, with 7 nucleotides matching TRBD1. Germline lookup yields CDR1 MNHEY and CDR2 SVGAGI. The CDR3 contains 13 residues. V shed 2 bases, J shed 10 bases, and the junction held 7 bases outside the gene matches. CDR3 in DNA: TGTGCCAGCAGTTACGACGGACAGGCGGGAGCTTTCTTT. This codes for CASSYDGQAGAFF.

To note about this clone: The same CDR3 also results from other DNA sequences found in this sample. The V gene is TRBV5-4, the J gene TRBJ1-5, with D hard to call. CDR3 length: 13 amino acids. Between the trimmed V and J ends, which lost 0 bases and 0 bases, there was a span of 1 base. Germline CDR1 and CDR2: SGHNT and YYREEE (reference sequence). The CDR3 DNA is TGTGCCAGCAGCTTGGATAGCAATCAGCCCCAGCATTTT. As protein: CASSLDSNQPQHF.

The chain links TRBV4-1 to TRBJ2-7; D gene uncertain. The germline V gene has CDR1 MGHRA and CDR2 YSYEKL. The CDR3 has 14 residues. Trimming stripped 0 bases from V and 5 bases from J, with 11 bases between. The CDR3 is CASSQELVRHEQYF. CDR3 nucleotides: TGCGCCAGCAGCCAAGAATTGGTCCGCCACGAGCAGTACTTC.

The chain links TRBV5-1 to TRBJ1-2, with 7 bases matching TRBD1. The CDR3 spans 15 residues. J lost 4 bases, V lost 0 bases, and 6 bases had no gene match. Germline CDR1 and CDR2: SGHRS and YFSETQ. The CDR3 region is CASSLETGLSYGYTF. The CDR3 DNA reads TGCGCCAGCAGCTTGGAGACAGGGTTGAGCTATGGCTACACCTTC.

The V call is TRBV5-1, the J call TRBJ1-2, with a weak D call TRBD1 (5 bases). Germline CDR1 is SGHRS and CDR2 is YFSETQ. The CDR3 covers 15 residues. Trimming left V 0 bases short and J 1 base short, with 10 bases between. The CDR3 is CASSLGTFDNYGYTF. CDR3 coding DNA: TGCGCCAGCAGCTTGGGGACATTTGATAACTATGGCTACACCTTC.

CDR3 nucleotide sequence: TGTGCCAGCAGTACTATGGACCACACAGATACGCAGTATTTT. Translated, it gives CASSTMDHTDTQYF. The chain carries TRBV27 and TRBJ2-3; D remains unclear. Per the germline V gene, CDR1 is MNHEY and CDR2 is SMNVEV (reference sequence). The CDR3 has 14 residues. V was shortened by 5 bases and J by 2 bases, with 11 bases between the two germline ends.